The 6 T cell receptor beta chains below all came from one sample that was sequenced in a study of shared clonotypes between healthy human individuals. Generated by immunoSEQ multiplex PCR, the TCRdb table keeps only in-frame clones and is missing some. The sample shows 950,000 to 1,300,000 clones, about 75% of them seen only once. Sample: memory CD4+ T cells sorted from blood. Described subset: CD45RA-negative fraction. Every receptor here comes from a man younger than 35 in good health.

The chain has TRBV5-1 and TRBJ1-3, with 11 bases matching TRBD1. CDR1 is SGHRS and CDR2 is YFSETQ in the germline V gene. The CDR3 has 17 amino acids. The V and J ends lost 4 bases and 0 bases, in that order; junction bases with no gene match: 6. The CDR3 DNA is TGCGCCAGCAGCAACGCCGGGACAGGGGGCTCTGGAAACACCATATATTTT. It translates to CASSNAGTGGSGNTIYF.

The sample holds one count of this clone. This sequence joins TRBV5-1 and TRBJ1-1; D is unresolved. Trimming took 4 bases from V and 4 from J, leaving 14 bases between them. This CDR3 region has 14 residues. Germline V gives CDR1 SGHRS, CDR2 YFSETQ. The chain's CDR3 is CASSVPGSGTEAFF. In nucleotides, the CDR3 is TGCGCCAGCAGCGTACCGGGAAGCGGCACTGAAGCTTTCTTT.

The genes are TRBV6-1 and TRBJ2-3; 8 bases agree with TRBD1. Unmatched junction bases numbered 2, after V lost 5 bases and J lost 1 base. There are 14 residues in the CDR3. The germline V gene has CDR1 MNHNS and CDR2 SASEGT. CDR3 sequence (DNA): TGTGCCAGCAGTCCAGGGGGCGGCACAGATACGCAGTATTTT. Translated: CASSPGGGTDTQYF.

This clone was observed at least ten times. The J gene is TRBJ2-1, the V gene TRBV7-8; TRBD2 matches at 7 bases. Germline CDR1 reads SGHVS; CDR2 reads FQNEAQ. V lost 2 bases and J lost 3; bases outside the gene matches: 4. The CDR3 is 15 amino acids. CDR3 residues: CASSLRTSFYNEQFF. The CDR3 nucleotides are TGTGCCAGCAGCTTACGGACTAGTTTCTACAATGAGCAGTTCTTC.

The chain uses TRBV6-1 and TRBJ2-5; 12 bases align to TRBD2. This CDR3 has 16 amino acids. Losses at the gene ends were 3 bases for V and 5 bases for J; bases not matched to a gene: 7. Germline values: CDR1 MNHNS, CDR2 SASEGT. In nucleotides, the CDR3 is TGTGCCAGCAGTGACCCTAGCGGGGGGGCCAGGGAGACCCAGTACTTC. This codes for CASSDPSGGARETQYF.

V is TRBV30 and J is TRBJ2-7; no reliable D call. The CDR3 spans 15 residues. Looked up from germline, CDR1 is GTSNPN and CDR2 is SVGIG (reference sequence). Trimming shortened V by 2 bases and J by 2 bases, and 16 bases separated the two germline ends. The CDR3 loop reads CAWSILTYKAYEQYF. The CDR3 coding sequence is TGTGCCTGGAGTATTTTGACTTATAAAGCCTACGAGCAGTACTTC.